Included here is one TCR beta chain sequence, with context. No antigen is known for it. The data belong to a study of cytomegalovirus exposure and HLA in healthy donors. The CDR3 sequence is 15 residues long. Trimming took off 3 bases at V and 2 bases at J, with 8 bases between the two ends. Per the germline V gene, CDR1 is ENHRY and CDR2 is SYGVKD. 13 Jbeta primers and 60 Vbeta primers were used for the PCR. Under the authors' procedure: About 12 million of the about 80 million unique TCR beta chains counted in a later analysis were shared. Only in-frame clones appear in the TCRdb table, and some are missing; sequencing was by immunoSEQ multiplex PCR. Clone size and V and J calls were adopted from that table, with D and trimming inferred from the DNA. The table has some 130,000 clones, roughly 82% seen once. Study results and caveats: Reportedly, a later analysis found an Asian-associated ancestry cluster had fewer N-insertions than the roughly 670-donor mean. About 87% or about 30% of the time was how often most TCR beta V segments were productive, according to an earlier analysis. High specificity and sensitivity for cytomegalovirus status were reported for the classifier.

This receptor was obtained from a male donor in good health and CMV-seropositive. The sequenced sample consisted of PBMCs. J is TRBJ2-6 and V is TRBV10-3; D is possibly TRBD2 (6 bases). CDR3 residues: CAISDGGTGANVLTF. The CDR3, as DNA: TGTGCCATCAGTGATGGGGGGACTGGGGCCAACGTCCTGACTTTC.